The TCR beta chain described here comes from a study of T cell responses to AZD1222 COVID-19 vaccine. Trimming took off 6 bases at V and 5 bases at J, with 19 bases between the two ends. CDR3 size: 15 residues. Germline CDR1 SNHLY, CDR2 FYNNEI. Clones were read by immunoSEQ multiplex PCR, and TCRdb kept only the in-frame ones, dropping some. Seen here are 100,000 to 120,000 clones, 70% to 90% observed once, and the top ten hold around 3%. General study points: Baseline antibody screening turned up just a handful of seropositive AZD1222 recipients. There were mostly white British donors and more females than males, and clonal diversity was possibly underestimated. Researchers took repertoire samples only after the peak T cell response had come. After two AZD1222 doses, spike-specific TCR breadth and depth rose versus day 0.

This clone was found a few times. Its specificity is unknown. The material was peripheral blood, obtained on day 0 of AZD1222 vaccination. The clonotype comes from an adult in good health. V and J are TRBV2 and TRBJ2-5; D might be TRBD2 (6 bases). The CDR3 nucleotides are TGTGCCAGCAGCCCCGGCCTAGCACGGGGGGAGACCCAGTACTTC. Translation: CASSPGLARGETQYF.